These 18 T cell receptor beta chains came from one sample sequenced in a study of CD8+ T cells in alopecia areata. Treatment noted: oral pan-JAK inhibitor, 5-10 mg twice daily. RNA extraction and reverse transcription yielded cDNA as sequencing template. The method was immunoSEQ multiplex PCR; TCRdb's version includes in-frame clones alone and lacks a portion of them. The sample consists of 170,000 or so clones, just over 65% of them appearing once. Source: CD4+ T cells sorted from blood, taken at week 4, from a patient treated with tofacitinib. The receptors shown here come from a human donor with alopecia areata.

This chain uses TRBV6-6 with TRBJ2-7; D call uncertain. Germline CDR1 reads MNHNY; CDR2 reads SVGAGI (reference sequence). V shed 5 bases and J shed 3 bases, with 5 bases lying between them. The CDR3 runs 11 residues. DNA of the CDR3: TGTGCCAGCAGTGAGTACTACGAGCAGTACTTC. Its protein product is CASSEYYEQYF.

The chain recombines TRBV29-1 with TRBJ2-5; D uncertain. CDR1 SQVTM and CDR2 ANQGSEA come from the germline V gene. The CDR3 covers 10 residues. Deletions cut 2 bases from V and 7 bases from J, with 5 bases between. CDR3 bases: TGCAGCGTTGAAAGTTCGACCCAGTACTTC. It translates to CSVESSTQYF.

V and J are TRBV6-5 and TRBJ2-7, with D unclear. The germline V and J ends were trimmed by 2 bases and 7 bases, with 12 bases remaining between them. The CDR3 has 13 residues. Germline V gene data show CDR1 as MNHEY and CDR2 as SVGAGI. CDR3 in DNA: TGTGCCAGCAGTTACGATGGGCGGCGGGAGCAGTACTTC. The encoded protein is CASSYDGRREQYF.

J is TRBJ1-3 and V is TRBV29-1; D ambiguous. CDR3 length: 15 amino acids. Germline-derived CDR1 and CDR2 are SQVTM and ANQGSEA. The V end lost 3 bases, the J end lost 3 bases, and 15 bases lay between the germline ends. The CDR3 DNA follows: TGCAGCGTTGATACCGGGTCTCTGGATGGAAACACCATATATTTT. Translation: CSVDTGSLDGNTIYF.

This chain joins TRBV29-1 and TRBJ1-5, with D unclear. Trimming pared 3 bases from V and 6 bases from J, leaving 9 bases between. This CDR3 region has 12 residues. From germline, CDR1 is SQVTM and CDR2 ANQGSEA. The DNA of the CDR3 is TGCAGCGTTGAGAACCCTGGTCAGCCCCAGCATTTT. Its translation: CSVENPGQPQHF. Based on the CDR3 plus reference TRBV29-1 and TRBJ1-5, the full variable domain is SAVISQKPSRDICQRGTSLTIQCQVDSQVTMMFWYRQQPGQSLTLIATANQGSEATYESGFVIDKFPISRPNLTFSTLTVSNMSPEDSSIYLCSVENPGQPQHFGDGTRLSIL.

V and J are TRBV10-1 and TRBJ1-2; D is unclear. CDR3 size: 14 residues. The germline CDR1 and CDR2 sequences are WNHNN and SYGVQD (reference sequence). V was shortened by 3 bases and J by 1 base, with 9 bases between the two germline ends. This CDR3 reads CASSDRRDNYGYTF. The CDR3, as DNA: TGCGCCAGCAGTGATCGACGGGATAACTATGGCTACACCTTC.

The chain carries TRBV2 and TRBJ2-6; unclear D gene. The CDR3 is 14 residues long. Trimming shortened V by 7 bases and J by 1 base, and 8 bases separated the two germline ends. Germline V gene data show CDR1 as SNHLY and CDR2 as FYNNEI. CDR3 residues: CASKGESGANVLTF. The CDR3 nucleotides read TGTGCCAGCAAAGGAGAATCTGGGGCCAACGTCCTGACTTTC.

The chain uses TRBV5-6 and TRBJ1-6; tentative D call: TRBD1 (6 bases). With 5 bases removed from V and 7 bases from J, the gap between germline ends came to 19 bases. The CDR3 has 16 residues. Germline lookup yields CDR1 SGHDT and CDR2 YYEEEE. CDR3: CASRAGRGLPNSPLHF. DNA for the CDR3: TGTGCCAGCAGGGCGGGCAGGGGCTTGCCGAATTCACCCCTCCACTTT. Using reference TRBV5-6 and TRBJ1-6 for the parts outside the CDR3, the full variable domain is DAGVTQSPTHLIKTRGQQVTLRCSPKSGHDTVSWYQQALGQGPQFIFQYYEEEERQRGNFPDRFSGHQFPNYSSELNVNALLLGDSALYLCASRAGRGLPNSPLHFGNGTRLTVT.

This clone was detected only a few times. The chain employs TRBV7-6 and TRBJ1-5, with D hard to call. Trimming pared 3 bases from V and 5 bases from J, leaving 8 bases between. The germline V gene has CDR1 SGHVS and CDR2 FNYEAQ. The CDR3 spans 13 residues. CDR3 sequence: CASSLTWDQPQHF. CDR3 coding DNA: TGTGCCAGCAGCTTGACCTGGGATCAGCCCCAGCATTTT.

This rearrangement joins TRBV29-1 to TRBJ2-3, with D unclear. Trimming removed 1 base from V and 2 bases from J, with 7 bases in between. The CDR3 contains 13 residues. CDR1 and CDR2 (germline): SQVTM, ANQGSEA. CDR3 protein: CSVEALLTDTQYF. Here the CDR3 DNA reads TGCAGCGTTGAAGCCCTCCTCACAGATACGCAGTATTTT.

This chain joins TRBV30 and TRBJ1-5; unclear D gene. Looked up from germline, CDR1 is GTSNPN and CDR2 is SVGIG (reference sequence). This CDR3 is 14 amino acids long. The V gene lost 1 base and the J gene lost 5 bases, with 12 bases spanning the gap. CDR3 in amino acids: CAWSGGVRDQPQHF. The DNA for the CDR3 is TGTGCCTGGAGTGGCGGGGTTCGGGATCAGCCCCAGCATTTT.

The genes are TRBV6-5 and TRBJ1-1, with D possibly TRBD1 on 6 matching bases. The V gene lost 6 bases and the J gene lost 6 bases, with 14 bases spanning the gap. The germline V gene has CDR1 MNHEY and CDR2 SVGAGI. This CDR3 is 13 amino acids long. CDR3 in amino acids: CASRPTGFAEAFF. The DNA for the CDR3 is TGTGCCAGCAGGCCCACAGGGTTCGCTGAAGCTTTCTTT.

For this clone: Other DNA sequences from this sample encode an identical CDR3 as well. This chain connects TRBV29-1 to TRBJ1-3, with D unresolved. Deletions cut 6 bases from V and 4 bases from J, with 7 bases between. The germline V gene encodes CDR1 SQVTM and CDR2 ANQGSEA. This CDR3 contains 11 residues. The DNA for the CDR3 is TGCAGCGTGGACCGCGGAAACACCATATATTTT. This encodes CSVDRGNTIYF.

This clone was observed a few times. V usage is TRBV7-9 and J usage is TRBJ1-5, with D tentatively TRBD1 (5 bases). Germline-derived CDR1 and CDR2 are SEHNR and FQNEAQ (reference sequence). Trimming removed 3 bases from V and 3 bases from J, with 12 bases in between. This CDR3 is 15 amino acids long. DNA for the CDR3: TGTGCCAGCAGCTTCGGACAAACGGACAATCAGCCCCAGCATTTT. Protein: CASSFGQTDNQPQHF.

This clone was observed a few times. The J gene is TRBJ1-1, the V gene TRBV6-5; the D gene is possibly TRBD1 (6 bases). Germline V gives CDR1 MNHEY, CDR2 SVGAGI. V was pared by 6 bases and J by 1 base, with 12 bases between. The CDR3 has 14 residues. DNA of the CDR3: TGTGCCAGCAGACAGGGTCGGAGGAACACTGAAGCTTTCTTT. This encodes CASRQGRRNTEAFF.

The chain combines TRBV7-9 with TRBJ2-5; 10 bases line up with TRBD1. The CDR3 is 16 amino acids. J lost 5 bases, V lost 5 bases, and 11 bases had no gene match. Looked up from germline, CDR1 is SEHNR and CDR2 is FQNEAQ (reference sequence). CDR3 bases: TGTGCCAGCAGCCTTCCGCGACAGGGGGCTGGGGAGACCCAGTACTTC. It translates to CASSLPRQGAGETQYF.

The chain links TRBV5-4 to TRBJ2-1, with TRBD2 matching over 9 bases. The CDR3 is 14 residues long. The germline V gene encodes CDR1 SGHNT and CDR2 YYREEE (reference sequence). With V trimmed by 2 bases and J by 5 bases, 2 bases remained unmatched. CDR3 in DNA: TGTGCCAGCAGCTTCCCTAGCGGGAACAATGAGCAGTTCTTC. Its protein product is CASSFPSGNNEQFF.

V gene TRBV14 combines with J gene TRBJ2-1; 9 bases fit TRBD2. The trim removed 1 base at V and 2 bases at J, leaving 6 bases unmatched. The CDR3 length is 17 residues. Germline values: CDR1 SGHDN, CDR2 FVKESK. CDR3 protein: CASSQGLAGLPYNEQFF. DNA for the CDR3: TGTGCCAGCAGCCAAGGCCTAGCGGGGCTACCCTACAATGAGCAGTTCTTC.